This is a list of T cell receptor beta chains from one sample in a study of T-cell reconstitution after alpha-beta-depleted transplantation in children. MiXCR, applied by TCRdb to the PCR reads, yields one record per CDR3 protein. The sample carries roughly 120,000 distinct CDR3 sequences, 10% to 13% recorded once. Specimen: PBMCs, collected before TCRalphabeta/CD19-depleted stem cell transplant. The origin of the receptors is a boy between 2 and 10 years old with acute lymphoblastic leukemia, due to receive a stem cell transplant. CDR3s include the opening cysteine and the closing phenylalanine or tryptophan. The D gene is left open where the match is weak. The size of a clone is reported for some rows only, either as once, few or many, or as a class for expanded clones.

>TRBJ2-2|-|TRBV5-1|16|-
CASRAPGETDTGELFF
TGCGCCAGCAGGGCCCCAGGGGAGACGGACACCGGGGAGCTGTTTTTT
>TRBJ2-3|TRBD1|TRBV5-1|16|few
CASSGRTGLSTDTQYF
TGCGCCAGCAGCGGCAGGACAGGGTTGTCCACAGATACGCAGTATTTT
>TRBJ2-1|TRBD2|TRBV5-1|16|many
CASSSQSGGEYNEQFF
TGCGCCAGCAGCTCGCAATCCGGGGGGGAATACAATGAGCAGTTCTTC
>TRBJ1-1|-|TRBV7-9|14|few
CASIPSTVALEAFF
TGTGCCAGCATCCCCTCTACCGTCGCCCTGGAAGCTTTCTTT
>TRBJ2-1|-|TRBV5-1|13|many
CASSLYRAQEQFF
TGCGCCAGCAGCTTGTACAGAGCCCAAGAGCAGTTCTTC
>TRBJ1-2|-|TRBV5-1|14|-
CASSFRGFDYGYTF
TGCGCCAGCAGCTTCAGGGGATTCGACTATGGCTACACCTTC
>TRBJ2-7|-|TRBV10-3|13|many
CAIMGESHYEQYF
TGTGCCATCATGGGAGAAAGCCACTACGAGCAGTACTTC
>TRBJ2-7|-|TRBV5-6|13|many
CASSQSISYEQYF
TGTGCCAGCAGCCAGTCAATTTCCTACGAGCAGTACTTC
>TRBJ2-7|TRBD1|TRBV11-2|15|-
CASSSHPGQGDEQYF
TGTGCCAGCAGCTCGCACCCGGGACAGGGGGACGAGCAGTACTTC
>TRBJ2-7|-|TRBV4-1|17|few
CASSQGLGSGFSYEQYF
TGCGCCAGCAGCCAGGGCCTTGGTAGCGGCTTCTCCTACGAGCAGTACTTC
>TRBJ2-7|TRBD2|TRBV12-3/TRBV12-4|16|-
CASSLLVREATYEQYF
TGTGCCAGCAGTTTACTGGTCCGGGAGGCGACCTACGAGCAGTACTTC
>TRBJ2-3|-|TRBV20-1|13|-
CSTAGLRTDTQYF
TGCAGTACTGCCGGACTACGCACAGATACGCAGTATTTT
>TRBJ2-1|TRBD2|TRBV4-1|16|few
CASSQDKAGTYNEQFF
TGCGCCAGCAGCCAAGATAAAGCGGGGACCTACAATGAGCAGTTCTTC
>TRBJ2-1|-|TRBV3-1|17|few
CASSHLRGEGLWNEQFF
TGTGCCAGCAGCCACTTGAGGGGGGAGGGCCTTTGGAATGAGCAGTTCTTC
>TRBJ2-7|-|TRBV7-8|14|-
CASSSSVPTYEQYF
TGTGCCAGCAGCTCTAGCGTCCCGACCTACGAGCAGTACTTC
>TRBJ2-6|TRBD2|TRBV4-2|18|few
CASSQGVSGISGANVLTF
TGTGCCAGCAGCCAAGGGGTTAGCGGGATCTCTGGGGCCAACGTCCTGACTTTC
>TRBJ2-3|TRBD2|TRBV7-9|16|many
CASSFSTSGSTDTQYF
TGTGCCAGCAGCTTCTCTACTAGCGGAAGCACAGATACGCAGTATTTT
>TRBJ2-1|TRBD2|TRBV7-2|16|many
CASSSQAVSAGNEQFF
TGTGCCAGCAGCTCCCAAGCGGTATCAGCGGGGAATGAGCAGTTCTTC
>TRBJ2-3|-|TRBV2|14|many
CASTQQGVTDTQYF
TGTGCCAGCACCCAACAAGGCGTCACAGATACGCAGTATTTT
>TRBJ1-1|-|TRBV28|13|few
CASSSGTDTEAFF
TGTGCCAGCAGTTCTGGGACCGACACTGAAGCTTTCTTT
>TRBJ2-7|TRBD1|TRBV29-1|13|-
CSATDRGNYEQYF
TGCAGCGCCACCGACAGGGGAAACTACGAGCAGTACTTC
>TRBJ2-7|TRBD1|TRBV25-1|15|-
CASSPGTGTGHEQYF
TGTGCCAGCAGCCCCGGGACAGGGACCGGCCACGAGCAGTACTTC
>TRBJ2-1|-|TRBV29-1|14|many
CSLGTGIGASEQFF
TGCAGCTTAGGGACCGGCATAGGGGCCAGCGAGCAGTTCTTC
>TRBJ2-7|-|TRBV7-9|14|-
CASSGQGGLGEQYF
TGTGCCAGCAGCGGTCAGGGGGGACTGGGAGAGCAGTACTTC
>TRBJ2-3|-|TRBV7-2|12|many
CASSPSFNTQYF
TGTGCCAGCAGCCCATCGTTTAATACGCAGTATTTT
>TRBJ1-5|-|TRBV12-3/TRBV12-4|12|-
CASSIDRQPQHF
TGTGCCAGCAGTATAGACCGTCAGCCCCAGCATTTT
>TRBJ2-5|-|TRBV5-5|18|many
CASSLDFKGAAWKETQYF
TGTGCCAGCAGCTTGGACTTCAAGGGCGCGGCATGGAAAGAGACCCAGTACTTC
>TRBJ2-6|-|TRBV7-3|17|few
CASSLFSASSGANVLTF
TGTGCCAGCAGCTTATTTAGCGCCAGCTCTGGGGCCAACGTCCTGACTTTC
>TRBJ1-3|-|TRBV7-6|13|-
CASSPDSGNTIYF
TGTGCCAGCAGCCCCGACAGTGGAAACACCATATATTTT
>TRBJ2-1|TRBD2|TRBV9|18|few
CASSPQGLAGFGYNEQFF
TGTGCCAGCAGCCCACAGGGACTAGCGGGATTCGGTTACAATGAGCAGTTCTTC
>TRBJ2-6|-|TRBV6-1|14|few
CASVRVSGANVLTF
TGTGCCAGCGTCAGGGTGTCTGGGGCCAACGTCCTGACTTTC
>TRBJ1-2|TRBD1|TRBV27|17|many
CASSLRAGGGSNYGYTF
TGTGCCAGCAGTTTAAGAGCAGGGGGCGGTTCAAACTATGGCTACACCTTC
>TRBJ2-1|-|TRBV6-1|14|many
CASSRDSSYNEQFF
TGTGCCAGCAGCCGTGACAGCTCCTACAATGAGCAGTTCTTC
>TRBJ1-2|-|TRBV7-9|16|-
CASSYAQGLFTGGYTF
TGTGCCAGCAGCTATGCCCAGGGGCTGTTCACCGGCGGCTACACCTTC
>TRBJ2-2|-|TRBV11-2|18|-
CASSFGGPFSPNTGELFF
TGTGCCAGCAGCTTTGGGGGACCCTTCAGCCCGAACACCGGGGAGCTGTTTTTT
>TRBJ2-7|TRBD2|TRBV5-1|20|many
CASSLESGTSGVRGAYEQYF
TGCGCCAGCAGCTTGGAATCCGGGACTAGCGGGGTCCGGGGGGCCTACGAGCAGTACTTC
>TRBJ2-7|-|TRBV6-1|15|many
CASSTWEAPQYEQYF
TGTGCCAGCAGTACGTGGGAGGCCCCTCAATACGAGCAGTACTTC
>TRBJ2-1|TRBD1|TRBV7-7|15|many
CASSKGPTGTNEQFF
TGTGCTAGCAGCAAGGGGCCGACAGGGACCAATGAGCAGTTCTTC
>TRBJ2-2|-|TRBV5-1|16|many
CASSPGAVANTGELFF
TGCGCCAGCAGCCCGGGGGCGGTGGCGAACACCGGGGAGCTGTTTTTT
>TRBJ2-2|-|TRBV12-3/TRBV12-4|13|-
CASSPIRGGELFF
TGTGCCAGCAGTCCCATCAGGGGCGGGGAGCTGTTTTTT
>TRBJ2-1|-|TRBV10-3|14|-
CAISDMQGPNEQFF
TGTGCCATCAGTGATATGCAGGGTCCTAATGAGCAGTTCTTC
>TRBJ2-7|TRBD1|TRBV27|13|many
CASGTGSTYEQYF
TGTGCCAGCGGGACAGGGAGTACCTACGAGCAGTACTTC
>TRBJ2-1|-|TRBV20-1|10|few
CSARLSSLFF
TGCAGTGCTAGATTATCTAGTTTGTTCTTC
>TRBJ2-3|TRBD2|TRBV2|17|few
CASSAEGSGRPGDTQYF
TGTGCCAGCAGTGCCGAGGGGAGCGGGAGGCCGGGGGATACGCAGTATTTT
>TRBJ2-2|-|TRBV20-1|14|-
CSAGADGTTGELFF
TGCAGTGCCGGGGCGGACGGCACCACCGGGGAGCTGTTTTTT
>TRBJ2-3|-|TRBV6-2/TRBV6-3|18|few
CASSYSFLSTRGTDTQYF
TGTGCCAGCAGTTACTCGTTTCTATCGACGAGGGGCACAGATACGCAGTATTTT
>TRBJ1-2|-|TRBV20-1|14|many
CSASRGATNYGYTF
TGCAGTGCTTCCCGGGGGGCTACGAACTATGGCTACACCTTC